This TCR beta chain originates from a study of lymphopenia after photon versus proton radiotherapy. Concerning this clone itself: Its antigen remains unidentified.

Study outcomes and limitations: Under photons, naive T cells and diversity fell while effector/memory populations rose. In patients who died, overall survival fell as post-nadir TCR diversity dropped more.

Only in-frame clones appear in the TCRdb table, and some are missing; sequencing was by immunoSEQ multiplex PCR. The table includes roughly 76,000 clones, roughly 92% detected once. The length of the CDR3 is 16 residues. Trimming took 2 bases from V and 5 from J, leaving 19 bases between them. Per the germline V gene, CDR1 is SGHRS and CDR2 is YFSETQ. The chain is built from TRBV5-1 and TRBJ2-5; D is possibly TRBD1 (7 bases). This clonotype originated in a woman aged 40-49 years with cholangiocarcinoma. Sequencing was performed on peripheral blood, taken from a patient treated with photon-based radiotherapy. CDR3 coding DNA: TGCGCCAGCAGCTTCGGTAGAGGGGGCGCGGGGGAGACCCAGTACTTC. This gives the protein CASSFGRGGAGETQYF.